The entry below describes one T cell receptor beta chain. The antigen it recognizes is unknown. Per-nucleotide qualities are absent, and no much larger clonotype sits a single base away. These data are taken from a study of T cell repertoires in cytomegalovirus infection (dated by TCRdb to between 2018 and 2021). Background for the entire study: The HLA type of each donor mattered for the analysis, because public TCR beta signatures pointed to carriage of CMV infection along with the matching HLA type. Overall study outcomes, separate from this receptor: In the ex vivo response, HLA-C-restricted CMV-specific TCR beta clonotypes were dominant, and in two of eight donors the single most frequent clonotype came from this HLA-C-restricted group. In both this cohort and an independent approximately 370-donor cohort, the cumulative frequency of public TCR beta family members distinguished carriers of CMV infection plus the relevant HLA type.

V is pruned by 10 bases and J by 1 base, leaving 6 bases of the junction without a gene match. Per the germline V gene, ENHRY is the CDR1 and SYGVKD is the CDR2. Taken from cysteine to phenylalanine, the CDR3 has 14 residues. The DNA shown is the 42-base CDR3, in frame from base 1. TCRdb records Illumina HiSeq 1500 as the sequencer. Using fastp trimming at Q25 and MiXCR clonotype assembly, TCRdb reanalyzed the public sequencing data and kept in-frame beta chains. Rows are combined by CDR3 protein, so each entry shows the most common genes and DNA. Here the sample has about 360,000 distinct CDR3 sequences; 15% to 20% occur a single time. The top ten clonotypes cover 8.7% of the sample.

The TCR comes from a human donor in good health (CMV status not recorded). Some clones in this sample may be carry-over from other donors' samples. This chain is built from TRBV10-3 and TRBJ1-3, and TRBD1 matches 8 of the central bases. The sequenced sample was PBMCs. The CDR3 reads CATRQGMSGNTIYF. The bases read TGTGCCACACGACAGGGGATGTCTGGAAACACCATATATTTT.